Ten or more counts support the clone carrying this TCR beta chain. It was with unique molecular identifiers that the TCRbeta library was prepared. Each CDR3 protein gets one entry after TCRdb re-called the PCR reads with MiXCR. The table has more than 500,000 distinct CDR3 sequences, approximately 10% seen once. The data were obtained in a study of T-cell reconstitution after alpha-beta-depleted transplantation in children. J lost 3 bases, V lost 5 bases, and 6 bases had no gene match. Germline loops: CDR1 KGHDR, CDR2 SFDVKD. The CDR3 contains 16 residues. This TCR was recovered from a female patient aged 2-9 years who had a stem cell transplant for aplastic anemia, so the T cells may come from the graft donor. The material was PBMCs, mostly from graft donor cells, obtained 180 days after TCRalphabeta/CD19-depleted stem cell transplant. The chain carries TRBV24-1 and TRBJ2-2; 9 positions match TRBD1. Here the CDR3 reads CATSGLQGADTGELFF. The CDR3 DNA reads TGTGCCACCAGTGGCCTACAGGGGGCAGACACCGGGGAGCTGTTTTTT.